The sequence of this T cell receptor beta chain was determined in a study of naive and memory T cell subsets. Whole-study findings and limits: Possibly reflecting memory cells re-expressing CD45RA, a few larger clonotypes occurred in naive repertoires, especially CD8.

Two oligonucleotides, mixed equimolar, formed the beta constant-region primer covering TRBC1 and TRBC2. The ligated cDNA underwent four PCR rounds using SP2 and nested alpha and beta constant-region primers. TCRdb itself ran the UMI-ligation and nested PCR reads through MiXCR, one entry per CDR3 protein. Among 150,000 or so distinct CDR3 sequences listed, 20% to 25% were seen once. This clonotype was seen only a few times. Its antigen remains unknown. Germline CDR1 MNHNS, CDR2 SASEGT. Trimming stripped 8 bases from V and 4 bases from J, with 27 bases between. The CDR3 covers 18 residues. The chain recombines TRBV6-1 with TRBJ2-1, with D tentatively TRBD2 (6 bases). The sample taken for sequencing was naive CD4+ T cells from blood. The origin of this receptor is a human donor in good health. DNA of the CDR3: TGTGCCAGCGGTCCGGGACTCCACCTGGTTTTGGTTTACAATGAGCAGTTCTTC. It specifies CASGPGLHLVLVYNEQFF.